This T cell receptor (beta chain) was retrieved from a study of T cell responses to AZD1222 COVID-19 vaccine. General study points: Baseline serostatus was positive in only six AZD1222 recipients. Regions left unmutated in variants are reportedly the target of nearly half of spike-specific TCRs.

Generated by immunoSEQ multiplex PCR, the TCRdb table keeps only in-frame clones and is missing some. This table holds 150,000 to 200,000 clones, just over 85% found once. A remark on this clone: The antigen is not known.

J lost 4 bases, V lost 4 bases, and 5 bases had no gene match. The germline V gene has CDR1 MNHEY and CDR2 SMNVEV (reference sequence). The CDR3 contains 15 residues. The chain recombines TRBV27 with TRBJ1-2, with 11 bases aligning to TRBD1. The clonotype comes from an adult who received the AZD1222 COVID-19 vaccine. Sequenced here: peripheral blood, sampled 28 days after the second AZD1222 dose. The CDR3 DNA follows: TGTGCCAGCAGTTCACTCGGGACAGGGGGCTATGGCTACACCTTC. Encoded protein: CASSSLGTGGYGYTF.